The 7 T cell receptor beta chains reported below all come from one sample, sequenced in a study of cytomegalovirus exposure and HLA in healthy donors. Primers for the PCR totalled 60 Vbeta and 13 Jbeta. TCRdb keeps only in-frame clones here, not all; method: immunoSEQ multiplex PCR. The table lists around 190,000 clones, 65% to 80% of them singletons. Sequenced input: PBMCs. These TCRs come from a man younger than 40 in good health and CMV-seropositive.

The chain couples TRBV7-9 to TRBJ2-7, with D perhaps matching TRBD1 (5 bases). Germline loops: CDR1 SEHNR, CDR2 FQNEAQ (reference sequence). The CDR3 covers 17 residues. The V gene lost 1 base and the J gene lost 0 bases, with 16 bases spanning the gap. CDR3: CASSLGPGRTNSYEQYF. The DNA of the CDR3 is TGTGCCAGCAGCTTAGGGCCAGGGCGGACAAACTCCTACGAGCAGTACTTC.

This clone has a single count. The rearrangement joins TRBV27 to TRBJ1-3; tentatively, D is TRBD1 (5 bases). V shed 2 bases and J shed 4 bases, with 12 bases lying between them. Germline CDR1 MNHEY, CDR2 SMNVEV (reference sequence). This CDR3 has 15 amino acids. The CDR3 DNA reads as TGTGCCAGCAGTTTAAGGCAGGGAGGAGGAAACACCATATATTTT. It is translated as CASSLRQGGGNTIYF.

The chain is built from TRBV30 and TRBJ1-5; TRBD1 might be the D (5 bases). CDR3 length: 14 amino acids. Deletions cut 0 bases from V and 7 bases from J, with 13 bases between. Germline loops: CDR1 GTSNPN, CDR2 SVGIG (reference sequence). CDR3 sequence reads: CAWSVGPGNQPQHF. Written as DNA, the CDR3 is TGTGCCTGGAGTGTAGGGCCAGGGAACCAGCCCCAGCATTTT.

V usage is TRBV19 and J usage is TRBJ2-3; a possible D gene is TRBD1 (6 bases). The V and J ends lost 6 bases and 6 bases respectively, with 19 bases between them. This CDR3 has 15 amino acids. Germline CDR1 reads LNHDA; CDR2 reads SQIVND (reference sequence). The CDR3 DNA reads TGTGCCAGTAGGGATCAGGGGAGCGGCGGGGATACGCAGTATTTT. It translates to CASRDQGSGGDTQYF.

CDR3 nucleotides: TGTGCCAGCAGCTTGAGCCGGGGGGAGACCCAGTACTTC. This encodes CASSLSRGETQYF. This chain uses TRBV7-6 with TRBJ2-5, with a weak D call TRBD2 (6 bases). The ends were cut back, 3 bases at V and 5 bases at J, with 10 bases in the middle. The CDR3 loop spans 13 amino acids. CDR1 SGHVS and CDR2 FNYEAQ come from the germline V gene.

The V gene is TRBV19, the J gene TRBJ1-1; D gene uncertain. The V gene's germline CDR1 is LNHDA and CDR2 SQIVND (reference sequence). V lost 5 bases, J lost 3 bases, and 16 bases lay in between. The CDR3 consists of 15 residues. In DNA form, the CDR3 reads TGTGCCAGTAGTCCGGGTTTCATGCGGTACACTGAAGCTTTCTTT. It specifies CASSPGFMRYTEAFF.

In nucleotides, the CDR3 is TGCGCCAGCACCGACACAGGGGGCGCTCAGACCCAGTACTTC. It specifies CASTDTGGAQTQYF. The rearrangement uses TRBV5-1 and TRBJ2-5, with 9 positions matching TRBD1. The length of the CDR3 is 14 residues. After removal of 6 bases from V and 6 bases from J, the junction contained 9 bases not matched to a gene. CDR1 is SGHRS and CDR2 is YFSETQ in the germline V gene.